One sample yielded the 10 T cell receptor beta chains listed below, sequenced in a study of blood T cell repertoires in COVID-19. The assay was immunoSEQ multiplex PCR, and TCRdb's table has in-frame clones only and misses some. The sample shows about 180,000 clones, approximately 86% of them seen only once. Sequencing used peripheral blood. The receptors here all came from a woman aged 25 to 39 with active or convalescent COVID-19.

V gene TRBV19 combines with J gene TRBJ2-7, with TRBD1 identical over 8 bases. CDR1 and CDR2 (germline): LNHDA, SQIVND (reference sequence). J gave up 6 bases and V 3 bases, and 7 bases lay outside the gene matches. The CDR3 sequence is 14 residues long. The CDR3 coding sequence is TGTGCCAGTAGTATGACAGGGGCAGGAGTCGAGCAGTACTTC. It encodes CASSMTGAGVEQYF.

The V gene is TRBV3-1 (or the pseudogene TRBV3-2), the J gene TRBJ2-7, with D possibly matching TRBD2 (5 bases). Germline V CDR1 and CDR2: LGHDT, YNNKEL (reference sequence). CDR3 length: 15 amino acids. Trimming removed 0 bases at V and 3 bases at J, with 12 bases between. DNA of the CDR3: TGTGCCAGCAGCCAAGACGGGGTCTATATCTACGAGCAGTACTTC. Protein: CASSQDGVYIYEQYF.

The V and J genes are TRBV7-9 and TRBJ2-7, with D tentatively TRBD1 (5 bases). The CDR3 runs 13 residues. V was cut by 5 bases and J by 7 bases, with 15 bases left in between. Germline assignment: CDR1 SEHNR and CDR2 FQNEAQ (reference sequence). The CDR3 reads CASSQMGPEEQYF. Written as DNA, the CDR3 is TGTGCCAGCAGCCAAATGGGGCCGGAGGAGCAGTACTTC.

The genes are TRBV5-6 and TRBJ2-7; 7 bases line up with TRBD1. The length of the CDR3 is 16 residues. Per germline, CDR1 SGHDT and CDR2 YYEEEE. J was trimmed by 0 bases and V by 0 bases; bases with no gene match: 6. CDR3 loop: CASSLGRQGPSYEQYF. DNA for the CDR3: TGTGCCAGCAGCTTGGGCCGACAGGGTCCCTCCTACGAGCAGTACTTC.

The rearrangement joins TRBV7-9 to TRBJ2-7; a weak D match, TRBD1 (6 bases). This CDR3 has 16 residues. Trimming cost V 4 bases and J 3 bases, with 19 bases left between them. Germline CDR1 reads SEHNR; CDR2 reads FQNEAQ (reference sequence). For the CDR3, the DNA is TGTGCCAGCAGCTCACACAGGGAAACGTACGGCTACGAGCAGTACTTC. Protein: CASSSHRETYGYEQYF.

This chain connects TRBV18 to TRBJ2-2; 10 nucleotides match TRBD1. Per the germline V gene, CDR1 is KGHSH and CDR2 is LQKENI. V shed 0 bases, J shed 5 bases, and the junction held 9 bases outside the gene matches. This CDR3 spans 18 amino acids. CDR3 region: CASSPPYRTGGKTGELFF. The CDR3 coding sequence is TGTGCCAGCTCACCACCCTATCGGACAGGGGGGAAAACCGGGGAGCTGTTTTTT.

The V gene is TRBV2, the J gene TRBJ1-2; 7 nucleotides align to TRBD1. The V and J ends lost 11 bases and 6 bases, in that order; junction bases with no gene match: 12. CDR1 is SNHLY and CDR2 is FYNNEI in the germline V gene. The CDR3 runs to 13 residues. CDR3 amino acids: CAAATGIRDGYTF. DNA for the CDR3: TGTGCCGCCGCGACAGGGATAAGGGATGGCTACACCTTC.

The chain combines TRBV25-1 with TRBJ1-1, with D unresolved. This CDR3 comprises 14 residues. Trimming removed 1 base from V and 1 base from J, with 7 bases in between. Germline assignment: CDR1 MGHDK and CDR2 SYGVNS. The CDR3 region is CASSEWARNTEAFF. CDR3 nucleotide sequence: TGTGCCAGCAGTGAATGGGCCAGGAACACTGAAGCTTTCTTT.

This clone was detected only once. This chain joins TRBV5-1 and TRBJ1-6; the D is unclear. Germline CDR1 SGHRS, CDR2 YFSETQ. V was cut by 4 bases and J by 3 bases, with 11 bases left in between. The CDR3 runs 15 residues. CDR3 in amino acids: CASSLEEGYNSPLHF. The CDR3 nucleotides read TGCGCCAGCAGCCTTGAGGAGGGCTATAATTCACCCCTCCACTTT.

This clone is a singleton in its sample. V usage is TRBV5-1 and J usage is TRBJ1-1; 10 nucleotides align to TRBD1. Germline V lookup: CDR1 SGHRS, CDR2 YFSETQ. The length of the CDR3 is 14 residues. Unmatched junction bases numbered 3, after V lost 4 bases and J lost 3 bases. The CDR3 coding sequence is TGCGCCAGCAGCGGGACAGGGGCGCACACTGAAGCTTTCTTT. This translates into CASSGTGAHTEAFF. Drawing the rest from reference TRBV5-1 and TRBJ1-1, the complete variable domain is KAGVTQTPRYLIKTRGQQVTLSCSPISGHRSVSWYQQTPGQGLQFLFEYFSETQRNKGNFPGRFSGRQFSNSRSEMNVSTLELGDSALYLCASSGTGAHTEAFFGQGTRLTVV.